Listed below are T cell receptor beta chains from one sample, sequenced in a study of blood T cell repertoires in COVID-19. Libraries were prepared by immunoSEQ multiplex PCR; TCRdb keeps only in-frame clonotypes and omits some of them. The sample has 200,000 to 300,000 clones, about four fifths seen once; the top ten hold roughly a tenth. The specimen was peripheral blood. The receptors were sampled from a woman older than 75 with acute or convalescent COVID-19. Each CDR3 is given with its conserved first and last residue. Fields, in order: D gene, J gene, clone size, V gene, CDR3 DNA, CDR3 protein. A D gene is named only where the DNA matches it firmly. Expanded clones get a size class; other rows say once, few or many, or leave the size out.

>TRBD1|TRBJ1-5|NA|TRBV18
TGTGCCAGCTCATCCGGACAGGGAAATCAGCCCCAGCATTTT
CASSSGQGNQPQHF
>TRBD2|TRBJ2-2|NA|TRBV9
TGTGCCAGCAGCGTAGACGGGGGGACCCCCACCGGGGAGCTGTTTTTT
CASSVDGGTPTGELFF
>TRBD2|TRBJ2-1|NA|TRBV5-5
TGTGCCAGCAGATTAGCGGGGGGGATCCACAATGAGCAGTTCTTC
CASRLAGGIHNEQFF
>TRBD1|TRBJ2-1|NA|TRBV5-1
TGCGCCAGCAGCTTGGCGCGGGACAGGGTCCCGTTTGAGCAGTTCTTC
CASSLARDRVPFEQFF
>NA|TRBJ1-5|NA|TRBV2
TGTGCCAGCAGTGAAGCTCTCTCGGGGGGAGAACAGCCCCAGCATTTT
CASSEALSGGEQPQHF
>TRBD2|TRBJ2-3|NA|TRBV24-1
TGTGCCACCAGTGAAGGCGGGGGGAAAACAGATACGCAGTATTTT
CATSEGGGKTDTQYF
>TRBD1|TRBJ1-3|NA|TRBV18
TGTGCCAGCTCACTATTACAGGGGGCTGCTGGAAACACCATATATTTT
CASSLLQGAAGNTIYF
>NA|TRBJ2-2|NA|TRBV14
TGTGCCAGCAGCCAAGCTCCTAGTGTCGGGGAGCTGTTTTTT
CASSQAPSVGELFF
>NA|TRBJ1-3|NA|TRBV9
TGTGCCAGCAGCGTAGACACAGCCTCTGGAAACACCATATATTTT
CASSVDTASGNTIYF
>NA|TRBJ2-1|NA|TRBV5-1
TGCGCCAGCAGCTTGGTACCAGGGAATGAGCAGTTCTTC
CASSLVPGNEQFF
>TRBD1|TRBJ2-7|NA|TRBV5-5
TGTGCCAGCAGGCCCGGGACAGACTCATCCTACGAGCAGTACTTC
CASRPGTDSSYEQYF
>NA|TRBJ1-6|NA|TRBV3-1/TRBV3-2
TGTGCCAGCAGCCTGAAGCTACAGGCAGATTCACCCCTCCACTTT
CASSLKLQADSPLHF
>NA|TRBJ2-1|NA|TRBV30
TGTGCCTGGACACAGCCCAATGAGCAGTTCTTC
CAWTQPNEQFF
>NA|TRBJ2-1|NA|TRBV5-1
TGCGCCAGCAGCTTTTCGGAGCACAATGAGCAGTTCTTC
CASSFSEHNEQFF
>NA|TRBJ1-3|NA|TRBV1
TGCACCAGCAGCCGAGGGACAGGGCCTGGAAACACCATATATTTT
CTSSRGTGPGNTIYF
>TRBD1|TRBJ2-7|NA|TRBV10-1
TGCGCCAGCAGTGAACAGGGGGCTTACGAGCAGTACTTC
CASSEQGAYEQYF
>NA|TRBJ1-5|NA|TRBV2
TGTGCCAGCAGCGCCGACAGGAATAGCAATCAGCCCCAGCATTTT
CASSADRNSNQPQHF
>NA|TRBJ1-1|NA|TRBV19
TGTGCCAGTAGTGGGCCTCGACAAAGAGGGATGAACACTGAAGCTTTCTTT
CASSGPRQRGMNTEAFF
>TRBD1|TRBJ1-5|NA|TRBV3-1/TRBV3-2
TGTGCCAGCAGCCCCACAGGGGTTAGCAATCAGCCCCAGCATTTT
CASSPTGVSNQPQHF
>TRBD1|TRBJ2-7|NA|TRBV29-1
TGCAGCGTCCTTGAACCGGGACAGACCTACGAGCAGTACTTC
CSVLEPGQTYEQYF
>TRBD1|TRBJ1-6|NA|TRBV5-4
TGTGCCAGCAGCTCGCCCGGGACAGCAAATTCACCCCTCCACTTT
CASSSPGTANSPLHF
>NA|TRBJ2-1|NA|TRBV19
TGTGCCAGTAGTATAAGAGACTTACCTTACAATGAGCAGTTCTTC
CASSIRDLPYNEQFF
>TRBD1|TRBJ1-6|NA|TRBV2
TGTGCCAGCAGTCGACAGGGGGCGGATAATTCACCCCTCCACTTT
CASSRQGADNSPLHF
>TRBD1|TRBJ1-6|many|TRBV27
TGTGCCAGCAATCCGGACAGGGTTCCACCCCTCCACTTT
CASNPDRVPPLHF
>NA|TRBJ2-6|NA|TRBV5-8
TGTGCCAGCAGCTCTATTTACTCTGGGGCCAACGTCCTGACTTTC
CASSSIYSGANVLTF
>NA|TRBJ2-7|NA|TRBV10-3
TGTGCCATCAGTGGGGGGCCCGCCTACGAGCAGTACTTC
CAISGGPAYEQYF
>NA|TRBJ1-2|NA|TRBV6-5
TGTGCCAGCAGGGCCGGGGCGGGGCATTATGGCTACACCTTC
CASRAGAGHYGYTF